The present entry profiles one TCR beta chain with its context. Its binding antigen is unknown. One base away there is no much larger clone; base qualities are not given. The data belong to a study of CD8 T cells in Susac syndrome (dated by TCRdb to the late 2010s). For the wider study: Repertoire sequencing was used to test whether CD8+ T cell activation and differentiation in Susac syndrome was antigen driven. The study compared CD8+ T cell repertoire clonality among about a dozen healthy donors, about 14 Susac syndrome patients and roughly 16 multiple sclerosis patients. Paper-wide results and their limitations: The number of individuals in the TCR sequencing and HLA analysis was acknowledged as relatively small.

RNA was extracted using the RNeasy kit, and roughly 0.5 to 1 microgram was reverse transcribed with random hexamers. TCR beta CDR3 regions were amplified with the immunoSEQ multiplex PCR assay covering 54 Vbeta and 13 Jbeta segments. Bias from PCR amplification was corrected by using a synthetic template baseline for primer optimization and for computational correction. Turning to the authors' computational methods: Reads were annotated to V, D and J genes according to IMGT and were analyzed with immunoSEQ Analyzer, with only productive sequences retained. Clonality was calculated as one minus the Shannon entropy normalized by log2 of the number of productive unique sequences. Public and private clones were assessed among the 100 most prevalent clones of each patient and control. Susac-specific clones were defined as absent from healthy and MS cohorts, some 1,000 published viral clones and other ImmuneACCESS disease sequences. TCRdb redid the processing of the public reads, applying fastp at Q25 and MiXCR, and retained in-frame beta chains. Identical CDR3 proteins give one entry, which carries the most common genes and DNA. TCRdb's processing, not the authors', yielded these V and J calls. The table for this sample lists some 57,000 distinct CDR3 sequences; approximately 92% of them were counted only once. 0.15% to 0.25% of the sample is in the top ten clones.

High-throughput TCR beta sequencing profiled peripheral blood CD8+ and CD4+ T cells from healthy donors, Susac syndrome patients and multiple sclerosis patients. Healthy donors were included as age- and sex-matched controls. CD8+ TEMRA cells were enriched by FACS, while bulk CD8+ and CD4+ T cells were purified by magnetic negative isolation. Blood was collected in EDTA tubes and processed within 24 hours, with PBMCs isolated through density gradient centrifugation. PBMCs intended for TCR sequencing were cryopreserved in liquid nitrogen and were subsequently thawed in a 37 degrees C water bath. The sorted or isolated CD4+, CD8+ and CD8+ TEMRA cells had a purity of 90% or higher. This TCR was sampled from a human donor in good health. Sample: CD8+ T cells from PBMCs.

The DNA sequence reads TGTGCCAGCAGCTGGGGACTACCGACGGGAGATACGCAGTATTTT. Translated, it gives CASSWGLPTGDTQYF. The rearranged segments are TRBV7-9 and TRBJ2-3; 7 central nucleotides agree with TRBD2. Trimming accounts for 4 bases at V and 5 bases at J, while the number of junction bases matched to no gene is 9. CDR1 and CDR2 are read off the germline V gene (reference sequence) as SEHNR and FQNEAQ. The cysteine opens and the phenylalanine closes a CDR3 of 15 amino acids. Only CDR3 DNA is held: 45 bases, read in frame from base 1. Where the CDR3 stops, the reference TRBV7-9 and TRBJ2-3 genes take over; the full variable domain is DTGVSQNPRHKITKRGQNVTFRCDPISEHNRLYWYRQTLGQGPEFLTYFQNEAQLEKSRLLSDRFSAERPKGSFSTLEIQRTEQGDSAMYLCASSWGLPTGDTQYFGPGTRLTVL.